This T cell receptor (beta chain) was sequenced in a study of Ad26.COV2.S vaccination and SARS-CoV-2 variants (dated by TCRdb to the early 2020s). About the investigation overall: Vaccine-arm donors were drawn from COV1001, a multicentre, randomized, double-blind, placebo-controlled phase I-IIa trial of Ad26.COV2.S in healthy adults. Ad26.COV2.S was given intramuscularly at 5x10^10 or 1x10^11 viral particles, as a single shot or as two shots 56 days apart. Sequencing of the TCRbeta repertoire served to evaluate the specificity and breadth of SARS-CoV-2-reactive T cell receptors following Ad26.COV2.S vaccination. A total of around 32 samples were included in the TCR-sequenced set, comprising around 19 Ad26.COV2.S vaccine recipients, 5 placebo recipients and 8 SARS-CoV-2 convalescent individuals. Trial participants were randomized into five groups of five, in which low-dose or high-dose Ad26.COV2.S was given once or twice, or placebo was given on both occasions. Blinding of investigators to trial group allocation was maintained during experiments and outcome assessment. Results and caveats for the whole study, not just this receptor: Non-spike TCR breadth was comparable between vaccine and placebo recipients, consistent with the vaccine containing only spike. After vaccination, spike-specific CD8+ and CD4+ T cell responses were reported to show substantial breadth. The authors noted that total T cell responses may have been underestimated by the TCR breadth and depth analyses. Ad26.COV2.S recipients had higher spike-specific TCR breadth than placebo recipients (P = 0.0014). The study was not powered for comparison of responses between vaccine doses or regimens.

According to the study, the label for this sample's treatment or condition signals: about 20 received Ad26.COV2.S at low or high dose, single or two shots; 5 received placebo; per-sample allocation not given. Repertoires of vaccine and placebo recipients were sequenced from samples collected on day 63 after the first injection. Between 29 July and 7 August 2020, Cohort 1b enrolled about two dozen adults aged 18-55 years at one site in Boston, USA. Ad26.COV2.S was a replication-incompetent adenovirus type 26 vector that expressed a prefusion-stabilized SARS-CoV-2 spike protein derived from the original Wuhan strain. With regard to this clone: It lacks a known antigen. No much larger clonotype is one base removed from it; base qualities were not supplied.

Via the germline V gene, CDR1 is LGHNA and CDR2 YSLEER. V and J lose 1 base and 7 bases, and a span of 32 bases separates them. The CDR3, cysteine through phenylalanine, is 20 amino acids long. Just the 60-base CDR3 DNA is kept, in frame starting at base 1. The immunoSEQ Assay was used to sequence TCRbeta CDR3 regions. After extraction, genomic DNA underwent amplification by bias-controlled multiplex PCR, followed by high-throughput sequencing. For the original study's pipeline: To quantify the absolute abundance of every unique TCRbeta CDR3 region, sequences were collapsed and filtered. T cell fraction was estimated by normalizing TCRbeta template counts to usable DNA, which was measured by amplifying reference genes present in all nucleated cells. Repertoire TCRs were annotated as SARS-CoV-2-specific by exact matching of V gene, CDR3 amino acid sequence and J gene to a known reactive TCR set. The reference SARS-CoV-2 TCR set was obtained from MIRA and was filtered for enrichment in COVID-19-positive ImmuneCODE repertoires, whereby public or cross-reactive TCRs were removed. Based on the MIRA antigens, annotated TCRs were further analysed at the level of specific ORF or position within ORF. Breadth was defined as the number of annotated unique rearrangements divided by the total number of unique productive rearrangements, and depth was defined as the summed frequency of the annotated unique rearrangements. Group comparisons of TCR breadth used two-sided Wilcoxon rank-sum tests. This immuneACCESS table, as held by TCRdb, lists in-frame sequences with V and J called but not all clones. Of the missing ones, under half trace to an unresolved V gene in checked studies; the others have no known cause. D and trimming come from the DNA, and the V and J calls and clone size come from that table. This sample holds 450,000 to 550,000 clones; approximately 92% were observed only once. Around 2.5% of the sample goes to the ten largest clones.

This TCR was sampled from a person between 18 and 65 years old who received the Ad26.COV2.S COVID-19 vaccine or a placebo. The material was peripheral blood, obtained in a trial of Ad26.COV2.S vaccine versus placebo. The chain employs TRBV4-3 and TRBJ2-7, with TRBD2 perhaps the D gene, on 6 matching bases. CDR3 reads: CASSQVGFSRGSGATDEQYF. The sequenced DNA: TGCGCCAGCAGCCAAGTGGGTTTTAGCCGGGGTTCGGGAGCTACGGATGAGCAGTACTTC.